What follows are 20 T cell receptor beta chains derived from one specimen sequenced in a study of shared clonotypes between healthy human individuals. Libraries were prepared by immunoSEQ multiplex PCR; TCRdb keeps only in-frame clonotypes and omits some of them. The data hold about 710,000 clones, with around 77% observed a single time. The sequencing input was memory CD4+ T cells sorted from blood. Subset described: CD45RA-negative fraction. Receptors were obtained from a woman in her 30s in good health.

The V call is TRBV6-1, the J call TRBJ1-2, with 7 bases fitting TRBD1. CDR1 is MNHNS and CDR2 is SASEGT in the germline V gene. With 0 bases clipped from V and 4 bases from J, the junction kept 5 bases outside the gene matches. CDR3 length: 15 residues. CDR3 region: CASSEAYDRAYGYTF. The DNA of the CDR3 is TGTGCCAGCAGTGAAGCCTACGACAGGGCCTATGGCTACACCTTC.

The J gene is TRBJ2-5, the V gene TRBV5-4; D may match TRBD1 or TRBD2 (5 bases each). This CDR3 contains 14 residues. Germline CDR1 and CDR2: SGHNT and YYREEE (reference sequence). Written as DNA, the CDR3 is TGTGCACTCGGGGACGGGACCGGCCAAGAGACCCAGTACTTC. The encoded protein is CALGDGTGQETQYF.

The CDR3 loop is CASHWQRGNTEAFF. DNA of the CDR3: TGTGCCAGCCACTGGCAGCGGGGGAACACTGAAGCTTTCTTT. The chain employs TRBV28 and TRBJ1-1; no clear D. Germline CDR1 reads MDHEN; CDR2 reads SYDVKM. V was cut by 8 bases and J by 1 base, with 14 bases left in between. The length of the CDR3 is 14 residues.

V gene TRBV5-6 combines with J gene TRBJ1-5; D possibly corresponds to TRBD1 (5 bases). In germline, CDR1 is SGHDT, CDR2 YYEEEE. The V end lost 3 bases, the J end lost 1 base, and 11 bases lay between the germline ends. The CDR3 contains 15 residues. This chain's CDR3 is CASSSGPGSNQPQHF. CDR3 nucleotides: TGTGCCAGCAGCTCGGGGCCGGGGAGCAATCAGCCCCAGCATTTT.

The CDR3 sequence: CASRFRAVRNEQFF. The DNA of the CDR3 is TGTGCCAGCAGGTTCCGGGCCGTAAGGAATGAGCAGTTCTTC. V is TRBV28 and J is TRBJ2-1; D call uncertain. V lost 6 bases and J 7 bases, leaving 16 bases between the germline ends. Germline values: CDR1 MDHEN, CDR2 SYDVKM. This CDR3 has 14 amino acids.

This chain uses TRBV5-1 with TRBJ2-5; no reliable D call. The CDR3 is made up of 15 amino acids. Per the germline V gene, CDR1 is SGHRS and CDR2 is YFSETQ. V dropped 1 base and J dropped 1 base, with 11 bases sitting between them. The CDR3 sequence: CASSLFGKGQETQYF. In DNA, the CDR3 is TGCGCCAGCAGCTTGTTCGGCAAAGGCCAAGAGACCCAGTACTTC.

Of note for this clone: Different DNA sequences within this sample yield the same CDR3. This chain joins TRBV28 and TRBJ1-5, with D unresolved. V lost 3 bases and J lost 8, with 5 bases in between. Germline CDR1 MDHEN, CDR2 SYDVKM. This CDR3 comprises 11 residues. Here the CDR3 reads CASSLSEPQHF. In DNA, the CDR3 is TGTGCCAGCAGTTTGAGTGAGCCCCAGCATTTT.

Ten or more counts support this clone. The chain combines TRBV25-1 with TRBJ1-5, with D maybe TRBD1 (5 bases). The CDR3 runs to 14 residues. V lost 3 bases to trimming and J lost 7 bases, with 13 bases between them. CDR1 MGHDK and CDR2 SYGVNS come from the germline V gene. As DNA, the CDR3 is TGTGCCAGCAGTGAGGGGGGGGAGTGGCAGCCCCAGCATTTT. Translation gives CASSEGGEWQPQHF.

This clone is a singleton in its sample. The V and J genes are TRBV5-4 and TRBJ2-1; TRBD1 matches 7 bases. CDR1 and CDR2 (germline): SGHNT, YYREEE (reference sequence). The trim removed 2 bases at V and 0 bases at J, leaving 8 bases unmatched. This CDR3 has 17 residues. CDR3 sequence reads: CASSFDPTGSSYNEQFF. The CDR3 region has the DNA TGTGCCAGCAGCTTCGACCCGACAGGGAGCTCCTACAATGAGCAGTTCTTC.

The chain recombines TRBV6-6 with TRBJ1-1; D perhaps matches TRBD1 (5 bases). The CDR3 is 14 amino acids. Germline-derived CDR1 and CDR2 are MNHNY and SVGAGI (reference sequence). Trimming pared 9 bases from V and 5 bases from J, leaving 19 bases between. CDR3 amino acids: CASRRGEGRTEAFF. DNA for the CDR3: TGTGCCAGTAGGCGGGGGGAGGGGCGGACTGAAGCTTTCTTT.

This chain joins TRBV18 and TRBJ1-1, with D tentatively TRBD1 (5 bases). The germline V gene has CDR1 KGHSH and CDR2 LQKENI. V gave up 3 bases and J gave up 2 bases, with 13 bases separating them. The CDR3 loop spans 15 amino acids. The CDR3 spells CASSPFDRTNTEAFF. The DNA of the CDR3 is TGTGCCAGCTCACCGTTCGACAGAACCAACACTGAAGCTTTCTTT.

On this clone itself: This sample also contains other DNA sequences that code for the same CDR3. This chain links TRBV18 with TRBJ2-7; D unresolved. The germline V gene encodes CDR1 KGHSH and CDR2 LQKENI. The CDR3 is made up of 12 amino acids. Trimming removed 3 bases at V and 4 bases at J, with 7 bases between. In DNA form, the CDR3 reads TGTGCCAGCTCACCGGACGGGTACGAGCAGTACTTC. The encoded protein is CASSPDGYEQYF.

This clone was seen more than once but under ten times. The chain links TRBV28 to TRBJ1-2; 8 positions agree with TRBD1. Germline CDR1 is MDHEN and CDR2 is SYDVKM. The CDR3 runs 15 residues. The junction had 11 bases not matched to a gene; V was cut back by 6 bases and J by 5 bases. The CDR3 loop reads CASSQDRGRGYGYTF. CDR3 bases: TGTGCCAGCAGCCAAGACAGGGGCCGAGGTTATGGCTACACCTTC.

The chain couples TRBV5-4 to TRBJ2-5, with D perhaps TRBD1 (6 bases). The CDR3 runs to 15 residues. V was trimmed by 0 bases and J by 4 bases, leaving 13 bases between them. CDR1 SGHNT and CDR2 YYREEE come from the germline V gene (reference sequence). CDR3 protein: CASSLGHPRGETQYF. The DNA of the CDR3 is TGTGCCAGCAGCTTGGGGCACCCCAGGGGAGAGACCCAGTACTTC.

The rearrangement uses TRBV29-1 and TRBJ2-3; 9 bases are shared with TRBD2. V lost 7 bases to trimming and J lost 5 bases; unmatched junction nucleotides: 10. CDR1 is SQVTM, CDR2 ANQGSEA, per germline. The CDR3 is made up of 14 amino acids. CDR3 region: CSAFSGSKGDTQYF. The CDR3 DNA follows: TGCAGCGCATTTAGCGGGAGTAAGGGAGATACGCAGTATTTT.

The V gene is TRBV6-5, the J gene TRBJ2-2, with D unclear. The ends were cut back, 5 bases at V and 5 bases at J, with 12 bases in the middle. CDR3 length: 14 amino acids. Looked up from germline, CDR1 is MNHEY and CDR2 is SVGAGI. CDR3 region: CASSRSSSTGELFF. The DNA of the CDR3 is TGTGCCAGCAGTAGATCCAGCTCTACCGGGGAGCTGTTTTTT.

The V gene is TRBV7-8, the J gene TRBJ1-2; D remains ambiguous. This CDR3 is built from 16 residues. Germline V gives CDR1 SGHVS, CDR2 FQNEAQ. Trimming took off 5 bases at V and 0 bases at J, with 16 bases between the two ends. The DNA for the CDR3 is TGTGCCAGCAGCCGCGGTGGGTGGCAACCTAACTATGGCTACACCTTC. Protein product: CASSRGGWQPNYGYTF. The full variable domain, rest sourced from reference TRBV7-8 and TRBJ1-2, is GAGVSQSPRYKVAKRGQDVALRCDPISGHVSLFWYQQALGQGPEFLTYFQNEAQLDKSGLPSDRFFAERPEGSVSTLKIQRTQQEDSAVYLCASSRGGWQPNYGYTFGSGTRLTVV.

The V and J genes are TRBV2 and TRBJ2-7; D not resolved. The CDR3 runs to 14 residues. CDR1 SNHLY and CDR2 FYNNEI come from the germline V gene. V gave up 7 bases and J gave up 2 bases, with 15 bases separating them. CDR3 sequence (DNA): TGTGCCAGCAAGCTTGACGCAAAAACCTACGAGCAGTACTTC. Protein: CASKLDAKTYEQYF.

The chain employs TRBV28 and TRBJ2-7; D is possibly TRBD2 (6 bases). Trimming shortened V by 3 bases and J by 6 bases, and 15 bases separated the two germline ends. The germline CDR1 and CDR2 sequences are MDHEN and SYDVKM. CDR3 length equals 14 residues. CDR3 region: CASSFPGAGGEQYF. The CDR3 DNA reads TGTGCCAGCAGTTTTCCAGGCGCCGGGGGCGAGCAGTACTTC.

V gene TRBV7-9 combines with J gene TRBJ1-1, with no clear D. V lost 5 bases and J 6 bases, leaving 13 bases between the germline ends. The germline V gene encodes CDR1 SEHNR and CDR2 FQNEAQ (reference sequence). The CDR3 is 13 residues long. The CDR3 region has the DNA TGTGCCAGCAGCCCTTTTTCGGGCTCTGAAGCTTTCTTT. Its protein is CASSPFSGSEAFF.